These 30 T cell receptor beta chains were sequenced from one sample in a study of patients and donors after allogeneic stem cell transplantation (dated by TCRdb to the early 2020s). The library was made by RT-PCR. The reads were generated on a NextSeq 550. TCRdb took the public reads, trimmed them with fastp at Q25, ran MiXCR for clone calling and kept in-frame beta chains. Every distinct CDR3 protein forms one entry, paired with its most common genes and DNA. Recorded for this sample are some 880,000 distinct CDR3 sequences; roughly 17% of them occurred a single time. About 6% of the sample is taken by the ten largest. Sequenced: blood, either unsorted or a sorted T cell fraction (not recorded which). These receptors came from a human donor who was either an allogeneic HSCT recipient or a stem cell or donor lymphocyte infusion donor (not recorded which). It is not recorded whose cells these are; they may come from a transplant donor.

Only a few counts were recorded for this clonotype. This sequence joins TRBV12-3 or TRBV12-4 and TRBJ2-5; TRBD1 aligns across 8 bases. With V trimmed by 6 bases and J by 5 bases, 14 bases remained unmatched. This CDR3 has 16 residues. DNA of the CDR3: TGTGCCAGCAGCCATGACAGGGGACTTTCCTATGAGACCCAGTACTTC. It translates to CASSHDRGLSYETQYF.

This chain uses TRBV7-6 with TRBJ2-1; 7 bases agree with TRBD2. Per germline, CDR1 SGHVS and CDR2 FNYEAQ. The CDR3 has 13 residues. After removal of 1 base from V and 8 bases from J, the junction contained 2 bases not matched to a gene. In DNA form, the CDR3 reads TGTGCCAGCAGCTTAGGCCGGGGGGATGAGCAGTTCTTC. Translated: CASSLGRGDEQFF.

This clonotype has ten or more counts. CDR3 sequence: CASSGSGVDTQYF. In DNA form, the CDR3 reads TGTGCCAGCAGTGGGAGCGGTGTAGATACGCAGTATTTT. This chain joins TRBV12-3 or TRBV12-4 and TRBJ2-3; tentatively, D is TRBD2 (5 bases). The V end lost 5 bases, the J end lost 5 bases, and 11 bases lay between the germline ends. The CDR3 consists of 13 residues.

This clonotype was detected a few times. The genes are TRBV29-1 and TRBJ1-2, with a weak D call TRBD1 (5 bases). Germline V gives CDR1 SQVTM, CDR2 ANQGSEA. V gave up 2 bases and J gave up 4 bases, with 11 bases separating them. There are 13 residues in the CDR3. CDR3 nucleotide sequence: TGCAGCGTTGAATGGCAGGGCCCCTATGGCTACACCTTC. Translating gives CSVEWQGPYGYTF.

This clonotype was seen more than once but under ten times. This sequence joins TRBV29-1 and TRBJ1-1; 9 nucleotides match TRBD1. The V segment lost 4 bases and the J segment 5 bases; nucleotides outside the gene matches: 11. Per the germline V gene, CDR1 is SQVTM and CDR2 is ANQGSEA. This CDR3 region has 15 residues. CDR3 bases: TGCAGCGTTGGGGGCTCCGGGACAGGGCTGACTGAAGCTTTCTTT. It is translated as CSVGGSGTGLTEAFF.

The chain employs TRBV4-2 and TRBJ1-6; 7 nucleotides line up with TRBD1. The V gene's germline CDR1 is LGHNA and CDR2 YNFKEQ. The CDR3 covers 15 residues. Trimming cost V 8 bases and J 5 bases; bases outside gene matches: 9. This CDR3 is CASRPVGQNNSPLHF. The CDR3 nucleotides read TGTGCCAGCCGGCCGGTGGGACAGAATAATTCACCCCTCCACTTT.

CDR3 region: CASSLGTGGLIYGYTF. As DNA, the CDR3 is TGTGCCAGCAGCTTGGGGACAGGGGGGCTTATCTATGGCTACACCTTC. V and J are TRBV7-9 and TRBJ1-2; 11 bases match TRBD1. The length of the CDR3 is 16 residues. Losses at the gene ends were 3 bases for V and 4 bases for J; bases not matched to a gene: 7. Germline V gives CDR1 SEHNR, CDR2 FQNEAQ (reference sequence). The full variable domain, rest sourced from reference TRBV7-9 and TRBJ1-2, is DTGVSQNPRHKITKRGQNVTFRCDPISEHNRLYWYRQTLGQGPEFLTYFQNEAQLEKSRLLSDRFSAERPKGSFSTLEIQRTEQGDSAMYLCASSLGTGGLIYGYTFGSGTRLTVV.

The CDR3 is CASSPAGQATPLHF. In DNA, the CDR3 is TGTGCCAGCAGTCCTGCGGGACAGGCGACACCCCTCCACTTT. V gene TRBV6-1 combines with J gene TRBJ1-6; 8 nucleotides match TRBD1. V was clipped by 5 bases and J by 11 bases; unmatched bases: 8. The CDR3 extends over 14 amino acids. Germline V gene sequence: CDR1 MNHNS, CDR2 SASEGT.

This clonotype has a handful of counts. The CDR3 here is CASSPGRGVWETQYF. The CDR3 bases are TGTGCCAGCAGCCCGGGGAGGGGTGTCTGGGAGACCCAGTACTTC. This chain uses TRBV7-9 with TRBJ2-5; TRBD2 matches 7 bases. This CDR3 has 15 residues. Per the germline V gene, CDR1 is SEHNR and CDR2 is FQNEAQ (reference sequence). V shed 5 bases and J 5 bases; nucleotides not matched to a gene: 11.

The V and J genes are TRBV7-9 and TRBJ1-1, with a weak D call TRBD1 (5 bases). CDR1 and CDR2 (germline): SEHNR, FQNEAQ (reference sequence). The CDR3 length is 13 residues. V lost 5 bases and J 1 base, leaving 8 bases between the germline ends. CDR3 residues: CASSIRENTEAFF. CDR3 nucleotide sequence: TGTGCCAGCAGCATCAGGGAGAACACTGAAGCTTTCTTT. The variable domain in full, completed from reference TRBV7-9 and TRBJ1-1, reads DTGVSQNPRHKITKRGQNVTFRCDPISEHNRLYWYRQTLGQGPEFLTYFQNEAQLEKSRLLSDRFSAERPKGSFSTLEIQRTEQGDSAMYLCASSIRENTEAFFGQGTRLTVV.

The chain is built from TRBV2 and TRBJ2-7; D gene unclear. V was cut by 7 bases and J by 0 bases, with 13 bases left in between. CDR3 size: 14 residues. Germline values: CDR1 SNHLY, CDR2 FYNNEI. The CDR3 region is CASNQKTLSYEQYF. CDR3 DNA sequence: TGTGCCAGCAACCAAAAGACTCTCTCCTACGAGCAGTACTTC. Full variable domain (rest looked up from reference TRBV2 and TRBJ2-7): EPEVTQTPSHQVTQMGQEVILRCVPISNHLYFYWYRQILGQKVEFLVSFYNNEISEKSEIFDDQFSVERPDGSNFTLKIRSTKLEDSAMYFCASNQKTLSYEQYFGPGTRLTVT.

This clonotype was found once. CDR3 nucleotide sequence: TGTGCCAGCAGCTCCGTGCCCCGGGGGACCGGGGAGCTGTTTTTT. The encoded protein is CASSSVPRGTGELFF. The V gene is TRBV11-2, the J gene TRBJ2-2; tentatively, D is TRBD2 (6 bases). V gave up 4 bases and J gave up 5 bases, with 14 bases separating them. This CDR3 comprises 15 residues. Germline V CDR1 and CDR2: SGHAT, FQNNGV.

This clonotype came up a few times. V usage is TRBV9 and J usage is TRBJ2-1; TRBD2 matches at 9 bases. This CDR3 region has 15 residues. The V gene end was trimmed by 3 bases and the J gene end by 7 bases; junction bases not matched to a gene: 8. The V gene's germline CDR1 is SGDLS and CDR2 YYNGEE. CDR3 DNA: TGTGCCAGCAGCGATCCTCCTAGCGGGATGAATGAGCAGTTCTTC. Protein product: CASSDPPSGMNEQFF.

This clonotype was observed a handful of times. The rearrangement uses TRBV15 and TRBJ2-5; the match to TRBD1 covers 9 bases. Germline CDR1 is LNHNV and CDR2 is YYDKDF (reference sequence). The ends lost 6 bases at V and 2 bases at J; junction bases unmatched: 7. The CDR3 spans 15 residues. Written as DNA, the CDR3 is TGTGCCACCAGTTTGGTGGACAGGGGTCAAGAGACCCAGTACTTC. Its translation is CATSLVDRGQETQYF.

This clonotype was observed a handful of times. This chain joins TRBV15 and TRBJ2-1; D is unresolved. Deletions cut 5 bases from V and 7 bases from J, with 21 bases between. Germline V gene lookup returns CDR1 LNHNV and CDR2 YYDKDF (reference sequence). CDR3 length: 16 residues. The CDR3 is CATSSDEETPRNEQFF. The CDR3 DNA sequence: TGTGCCACCAGCTCGGACGAGGAGACCCCACGGAATGAGCAGTTCTTC.

This clonotype has only a few counts. The V gene is TRBV19, the J gene TRBJ2-7; 8 nucleotides align to TRBD1. V dropped 4 bases and J dropped 3; count of bases not matched to a gene: 11. This CDR3 is built from 16 residues. Germline CDR1 reads LNHDA; CDR2 reads SQIVND (reference sequence). CDR3 nucleotide sequence: TGTGCCAGTAGTACTCCTACAGGGGGAAGCGGCTACGAGCAGTACTTC. This codes for CASSTPTGGSGYEQYF.

This clonotype has more than one count but fewer than ten. The chain is built from TRBV20-1 and TRBJ1-5, with 7 positions matching TRBD1. The CDR3 is 13 amino acids. Trimming at V came to 3 bases and at J to 7 bases, leaving 6 bases not matched to a gene. Looked up from germline, CDR1 is DFQATT and CDR2 is SNEGSKA (reference sequence). CDR3 nucleotides: TGCAGTGCTAGGGAAGGGGGCGACCAGCCCCAGCATTTT. Protein sequence: CSAREGGDQPQHF.

This chain uses TRBV12-3 or TRBV12-4 with TRBJ1-2, with 7 bases aligning to TRBD1. The CDR3 consists of 15 residues. The ends lost 7 bases at V and 4 bases at J; junction bases unmatched: 12. CDR3 sequence reads: CASTYQGQAGYGYTF. The CDR3 nucleotides read TGTGCCAGCACTTACCAAGGACAGGCAGGCTATGGCTACACCTTC.

This clonotype was seen repeatedly, ten times or more. The rearrangement joins TRBV12-3 or TRBV12-4 to TRBJ1-5; no firm D call. This CDR3 has 14 amino acids. V was pared by 2 bases and J by 5 bases, with 10 bases between. This chain's CDR3 is CASSLLGTDQPQHF. The CDR3 nucleotides are TGTGCCAGCAGTTTATTGGGCACGGATCAGCCCCAGCATTTT.

This clonotype was detected only once. V is TRBV11-2 and J is TRBJ2-1; 7 positions match TRBD2. V gave up 7 bases and J gave up 3 bases; unmatched junction bases: 6. Germline V gene data show CDR1 as SGHAT and CDR2 as FQNNGV. There are 14 residues in the CDR3. For the CDR3, the DNA is TGTGCCAGCAAACCGGGGGGTGGCTACAATGAGCAGTTCTTC. Encoded protein: CASKPGGGYNEQFF.

This clonotype came up a few times. The rearrangement joins TRBV7-9 to TRBJ2-1; 9 nucleotides align to TRBD1. CDR1 and CDR2 (germline): SEHNR, FQNEAQ (reference sequence). The CDR3 covers 16 residues. The trim removed 2 bases at V and 1 base at J, leaving 3 bases unmatched. This chain's CDR3 is CASSLWGTGSYNEQFF. As DNA, the CDR3 is TGTGCCAGCAGCTTATGGGGGACAGGGTCCTACAATGAGCAGTTCTTC.

V is TRBV5-1 and J is TRBJ2-3; tentatively, D is TRBD1 or TRBD2 (5 bases each). Germline assignment: CDR1 SGHRS and CDR2 YFSETQ. V shed 4 bases and J shed 3 bases, with 21 bases lying between them. This CDR3 has 17 residues. CDR3 sequence reads: CASSPGWGDYGTDTQYF. CDR3 nucleotides: TGCGCCAGCAGCCCGGGATGGGGCGACTATGGGACAGATACGCAGTATTTT.

The sample holds many counts of this clonotype. The V call is TRBV15, the J call TRBJ1-1; D is unclear. Germline V gives CDR1 LNHNV, CDR2 YYDKDF (reference sequence). Trimming pared 4 bases from V and 1 base from J, leaving 1 base between. The CDR3 has 11 amino acids. CDR3 DNA: TGTGCCACCAGCACGAACACTGAAGCTTTCTTT. Protein: CATSTNTEAFF.

This clonotype was observed a single time. The chain links TRBV7-6 to TRBJ2-5, with 8 bases matching TRBD1. V trimming: 1 base; J trimming: 4 bases; junction bases outside the gene matches: 8. The CDR3 is made up of 16 amino acids. Germline CDR1 and CDR2: SGHVS and FNYEAQ. The CDR3 loop reads CASSLERRGRLETQYF. Here the CDR3 DNA reads TGTGCCAGCAGCTTAGAGCGCAGGGGGCGGTTAGAGACCCAGTACTTC. The complete variable domain, with remaining parts taken from reference TRBV7-6 and TRBJ2-5, reads GAGVSQSPRYKVTKRGQDVALRCDPISGHVSLYWYRQALGQGPEFLTYFNYEAQQDKSGLPNDRFSAERPEGSISTLTIQRTEQRDSAMYRCASSLERRGRLETQYFGPGTRLLVL.

The chain links TRBV15 to TRBJ2-7, with D tentatively TRBD1 (5 bases). The CDR3 totals 13 residues. The germline gives CDR1 LNHNV, CDR2 YYDKDF (reference sequence). The V gene lost 3 bases and the J gene lost 4 bases, with 10 bases spanning the gap. Written as DNA, the CDR3 is TGTGCCACCAGCAGCAGGGTGGGTTACGAGCAGTACTTC. This translates into CATSSRVGYEQYF.

This clonotype was observed a handful of times. This chain links TRBV18 with TRBJ1-6, with 8 bases aligning to TRBD1. This CDR3 has 12 residues. Looked up from germline, CDR1 is KGHSH and CDR2 is LQKENI. V was clipped by 8 bases and J by 11 bases; unmatched bases: 5. This CDR3 is CASGQGGAPLHF. In nucleotides, the CDR3 is TGTGCCAGCGGACAGGGAGGAGCACCCCTCCACTTT.

The J gene is TRBJ2-3, the V gene TRBV7-8; D remains ambiguous. Trimming cost V 4 bases and J 6 bases, with 14 bases left between them. Per the germline V gene, CDR1 is SGHVS and CDR2 is FQNEAQ. The CDR3 length is 14 residues. CDR3 protein: CASSSPGRLDTQYF. CDR3 DNA sequence: TGTGCCAGCAGCTCCCCCGGACGATTGGATACGCAGTATTTT. Drawing the rest from reference TRBV7-8 and TRBJ2-3, the complete variable domain is GAGVSQSPRYKVAKRGQDVALRCDPISGHVSLFWYQQALGQGPEFLTYFQNEAQLDKSGLPSDRFFAERPEGSVSTLKIQRTQQEDSAVYLCASSSPGRLDTQYFGPGTRLTVL.

This clonotype was detected only a few times. The chain joins TRBV20-1 to TRBJ2-7, with D unclear. Trimming took 1 base from V and 3 from J, leaving 22 bases between them. Germline assignment: CDR1 DFQATT and CDR2 SNEGSKA (reference sequence). This CDR3 spans 17 amino acids. The DNA of the CDR3 is TGCAGTGCTAGAGGGCCCTCCCGGAGCCTGACGAACTACGAGCAGTACTTC. Its translation is CSARGPSRSLTNYEQYF.

The rearrangement links TRBV9 to TRBJ2-4; unclear D gene. CDR3 length equals 15 residues. Looked up from germline, CDR1 is SGDLS and CDR2 is YYNGEE. V lost 0 bases to trimming and J lost 0 bases, with 7 bases between them. The CDR3 DNA is TGTGCCAGCAGCGTAGCTGCGGAAGCCAAAAACATTCAGTACTTC. It yields the protein CASSVAAEAKNIQYF.

There are a few counts of this clonotype. The V gene is TRBV20-1, the J gene TRBJ2-2, with D possibly matching TRBD2 (7 bases). This CDR3 region has 15 residues. The V end was cut by 6 bases, the J end by 3 bases, with 17 bases between. Germline V gene sequence: CDR1 DFQATT, CDR2 SNEGSKA (reference sequence). As DNA, the CDR3 is TGCAGTGCCCGAGGGGGAGGGCCGCACACCGGGGAGCTGTTTTTT. This gives the protein CSARGGGPHTGELFF.